This TCR beta chain was recovered during a study of cytomegalovirus exposure and HLA in healthy donors (dated by TCRdb to about 2017). In the study overall: In an earlier analysis of several hundred of the donors, 250 to 350 Gb of sequence data and 117 million unique TCR beta sequences from about 190 million T cells were reported. An earlier analysis of more than 450 of the donors used high-throughput TCR beta sequencing to judge whether each TCR beta V gene segment behaved as functional or pseudogenic. Rather than using new phenotypic data, the later analysis identified candidate immune exposures from TCR beta sequences and from how often those sequences occurred across donors. Across approximately 400 genotyped donors of the cohort, an average of about 250,000 unique TCR beta nucleotide sequences per donor were sequenced, and roughly 20% of those sequences were non-productive. Four to six DR-DQ haplotypes were handled as single units for association and clustering, since linkage in the cohort was strong. In addition to the first cohort of approximately 650 subjects, a separate validation cohort of 130 or so different subjects was used. To study patterns of TCR occurrence, a later analysis re-analyzed previously published TCR beta repertoires from several hundred donors and added high-resolution HLA genotyping. High-throughput TCR immunosequencing, statistical association of individual TCRs with disease status, and machine learning were combined to predict cytomegalovirus infection status. Approximately 300 gigabases of sequencing data and around 85 million unique TCR sequences made up an early release that covered approximately 620 HLA-typed donors. The aim of the study was to test whether cataloging public T cell receptors could identify signatures of past pathogen exposure. Donor age, sex, ethnicity and CMV serostatus were compiled together with the repertoire data. Typing coverage differed by locus: A, B, C, DRB1 and DQB1 were typed in roughly 620-640 donors, DQA1 in 500 to 550, DPA1 in 600 to 610, and DPB1 in around 440. Both class I and class II loci were covered by HLA typing, at four-digit resolution. The study used immunosequencing to profile the T cell repertoires of approximately 690 subjects and linked those repertoires to cytomegalovirus serostatus. Every repertoire in the discovery cohort had been generated on one and the same sequencing platform. Genome-wide SNP genotypes for about 60% of the roughly 670 donors were used in a later genetic analysis, which treated that subset as a discovery cohort. Among the roughly 430 genotyped donors, around 81% belonged to the genetic ancestry cluster associated with self-reported Caucasian donors. Results the study describes overall, beyond this receptor: The earlier analysis of 587 of the donors excluded fewer than 20 rarely observed V segments, including chromosome 9 orphons, because counts were too low. Compared with equally common non-associated chains, HLA-associated TCR beta chains in a later analysis were more clonally expanded and had lower generation probabilities. The only immune exposure information available for the cohort was CMV serostatus. Linkage disequilibrium might explain the correlated functional status among segregating V segments, but an unknown experimental factor could not be excluded. According to a later analysis, most CMV-associated TCR beta chains appeared to be HLA-restricted, and the HLA associations seemed to be driven largely by CMV exposure. According to a later analysis, parvovirus B19, influenza, CMV and Epstein-Barr virus appeared linked to several top co-occurrence clusters. The cohort was sequenced for TCR beta chains only, and without alpha or paired-chain data the features that could be detected were limited. While some public TCRs were present in many individuals, most TCR sequences turned up only very rarely across donors. Because some donors lacked HLA typing at each locus, the association tests relied only on the typed subset. Compared with the approximately 600-donor mean, donors in an Asian-associated ancestry cluster had fewer N-insertions in productive TCRs, according to a later genetic analysis. Assigning TCR associations to individual alleles was difficult when HLA alleles, especially DR and DQ, strongly co-occurred. In vitro tests confirmed that a few of the cytomegalovirus-associated TCR beta chains recognize cytomegalovirus antigens. V-gene and J-gene trimming of TCR beta chains was associated with a missense DCLRE1C variant in a later genetic analysis, and the association was replicated in an independent cohort. In the study, approximately 160 TCR beta chains were listed as associated with cytomegalovirus. A cluster of highly shared sequence variants was judged likely to be a technical artifact of the sequencing pipeline. A later analysis associated 17,000 or so TCR beta sequences with specific HLA alleles at a false discovery rate of 0.05. The authors suggested that the approach could potentially be generalized to other disease states and immunological phenotypes. In an earlier analysis of some 550 of the donors, most TCR beta V segments were observed in productive rearrangements about 87% or about 30% of the time, broadly matching IMGT annotations. The classifier was reported to diagnose cytomegalovirus status with high specificity and sensitivity in both the original and validation cohorts. The presence/absence analyses assumed that sequencing depth was roughly uniform across donors, and that assumption may not be true. Some IMGT-functional V segments, including TRBV6-2 and TRBV6-3, could not be distinguished by the 87-base-pair reads and were therefore excluded. According to a later analysis, TCR association rates differed among HLA loci, with DRB1 alleles showing the most associated TCRs and HLA-C alleles showing the fewest. A further reported finding was that TCR beta sequences accurately predicted the HLA-A and HLA-B alleles for most subjects in the first cohort.

V loses 6 bases at its end and J loses 7 bases; junction bases beyond the gene matches: 11. CDR1 is given as MDHEN and CDR2 as SYDVKM, both from the germline V gene. The CDR3 holds 15 amino acids from the cysteine to the phenylalanine. Of the read, only the CDR3 DNA is kept; its 45 bases are in frame from base 1. Receptor amplification or capture employed the immunoSEQ multiplex PCR assay. The multiplex PCR relied on a mix of 60 forward primers for TCR Vbeta segments and 13 reverse primers for TCR Jbeta segments. Amplification of the CDR3 region of rearranged TCR beta genes was performed with a multiplex PCR assay on genomic DNA. The Illumina HiSeq System was used to sequence the amplified TCR beta libraries as 87-base-pair reads. Regarding the original processing steps: A later analysis tallied 70 million to 100 million unique TCR beta chains across the approximately 670 repertoires, and about 10 million of those chains were shared by two or more donors. Raw reads were error-corrected and collapsed into unique sequences by a nearest-neighbor algorithm in which closely related sequences were merged to remove PCR and sequencing errors. CDR3 sequences were aligned to IMGT reference sequences to assign V, D and J gene segments. For a sequence to be retained, at least a six-nucleotide match to both a V gene segment and a J gene segment was required. Rearrangements were called productive when the CDR3 lacked stop codons and stayed in frame with V and J; all others were non-productive. Following IMGT convention, CDR3 was defined as the stretch from the second conserved V-encoded cysteine to the conserved J-encoded phenylalanine. The earlier analysis of about 530 of the donors excluded any sequence lacking an unambiguous match to a single V gene segment. In an earlier analysis of approximately 590 of the donors, V segments were called functional above 56.7% productive rearrangements and were called segregating when the between-donor standard deviation exceeded 5%. To diagnose cytomegalovirus status from the catalog of TCR beta chain sequences, a statistical classification framework was built. V and J gene assignment, in a later analysis, came from comparing TCR nucleotide sequences with IMGT/GENE-DB human TR gene sequences. A later analysis assigned CDR3 sequences and most-parsimonious VDJ recombination scenarios with the TCRdist pipeline. A later analysis defined each TCR beta chain by its CDR3 amino acid sequence plus V-gene family, and excluded reads lacking a unique V-gene family. To address suspected cross-contamination and a sequencing artifact, a later analysis removed around 600 highly shared, low-generation-probability nucleotide sequences. A later analysis calculated a clonal expansion index for each public chain from normalized within-repertoire ranks of inferred template counts. In a later analysis, generation probabilities were computed with a VDJ recombination model fitted to out-of-frame rearrangements, and the resulting probabilities were checked against IGoR. In a later analysis, TCR-TCR, TCR-HLA and TCR-CMV co-occurrence was scored with hypergeometric tests, and a repertoire-size bias correction was applied to TCR pairs. A later analysis estimated false discovery rates by permuting HLA or CMV assignments 20 times. In a later analysis, co-occurring TCRs were grouped using DBSCAN, and TCRdist sequence similarity was added for clustering within HLA-allele-positive subsets. Co-occurrence clustering excluded repertoires with fewer than 30,000 or more than 120,000 public chains, plus five with anomalous nucleotide sharing. The source is immuneACCESS, and TCRdb retained only in-frame sequences with V and J called. Part of the clones is not carried over; for the studies checked, unresolved V genes explain less than half of this, and the remainder is unexplained. D and trimming come from the DNA, and the V and J calls and clone size come from that table. This sample has over 250,000 clones in its table, and about nine tenths of those were observed once. Of the sample, 3.5% to 4% is held by the ten largest clones.

Comment on this clone: Its antigen remains undetermined. The input lacks base qualities; no much larger clone sits a single base away.

The cohort comprised more than 550 healthy bone marrow donors. All cohort members were sampled while nominally healthy, although unrecorded immune exposures were likely present. The donor tested CMV seropositive, placing the donor among the approximately 310 seropositive members of the cohort. Every donor gave a peripheral blood sample, and the peripheral blood mononuclear cells from that sample were used for TCR beta sequencing. The Qiagen DNeasy Blood Extraction Kit was used to extract genomic DNA from the blood cell samples. The TCR originated in a man aged 35-49 years in good health and CMV-seropositive. The material sequenced was PBMCs. The sequence joins TRBV28 to TRBJ1-4; the junction holds 7 bases that match TRBD1. The base sequence is TGTGCCAGCAGAACTATCGCCAGGGGGAGTGAAAAACTGTTTTTT. Its translation is CASRTIARGSEKLFF.